The 15 T cell receptor beta chains presented below share a single source sample, sequenced in a study of shared clonotypes between healthy human individuals. Profiling relied on immunoSEQ multiplex PCR, and the TCRdb table lists in-frame clones only, not all of them. The data contain roughly 1 million clones, roughly 74% of them singletons. The sample consisted of memory CD4+ T cells from PBMCs. The subset: CD45RA-negative fraction. Receptor source: a man between 18 and 29 years old in good health. Some clones in this sample may be carry-over from other donors' samples.

The J gene is TRBJ2-5, the V gene TRBV7-3, with TRBD1 as a possible D gene (7 bases). Germline-derived CDR1 and CDR2 are SGHTA and FQGTGA. The CDR3 has 14 residues. V lost 2 bases, J lost 1 base, and 8 bases lay in between. This CDR3 reads CASSLQGGQETQYF. In nucleotides, the CDR3 is TGTGCCAGCAGCTTACAGGGGGGCCAAGAGACCCAGTACTTC.

Concerning this clone itself: This likely stems from a read error, as it lies one base from a far larger clone. Other DNA variants within this sample encode the same CDR3. The chain carries TRBV7-8 and TRBJ2-3; D unclear. CDR1 SGHVS and CDR2 FQNEAQ come from the germline V gene. The CDR3 extends over 12 amino acids. V was trimmed by 3 bases and J by 1 base, leaving 2 bases between them. CDR3: CASSLGTDTQYF. CDR3 in DNA: TGTGCCAGCAGCTTGGGCACAGATACGCAGTATTTT.

This clone was seen repeatedly, ten times or more. The CDR3 coding sequence is TGTGCCAGCAGCGCCCATCGCAAGAACACTGAAGCTTTCTTT. Residues: CASSAHRKNTEAFF. The chain employs TRBV9 and TRBJ1-1, with D unresolved. The germline V and J ends were trimmed by 3 bases and 1 base, with 10 bases remaining between them. From germline, CDR1 is SGDLS and CDR2 YYNGEE. The CDR3 length is 14 residues.

This clone was recorded a few times. The chain is built from TRBV5-4 and TRBJ1-1, with no clear D. Germline CDR1 and CDR2: SGHNT and YYREEE (reference sequence). This CDR3 comprises 13 residues. Between the trimmed V and J ends, which lost 3 bases and 11 bases, there was a span of 17 bases. DNA of the CDR3: TGTGCCAGCAGCTCCAGGACCGACTATGCCGCTTTCTTT. Protein sequence: CASSSRTDYAAFF.

This clone was observed many times. V is TRBV9 and J is TRBJ2-7, with D unclear. This CDR3 region has 13 residues. Germline V lookup: CDR1 SGDLS, CDR2 YYNGEE. The V end lost 3 bases, the J end lost 2 bases, and 9 bases lay between the germline ends. CDR3 protein: CASSAADTYEQYF. The CDR3 coding sequence is TGTGCCAGCAGCGCGGCAGATACCTACGAGCAGTACTTC.

This clone showed up just once. The chain uses TRBV25-1 and TRBJ1-4; 10 nucleotides match TRBD1. V was clipped by 7 bases and J by 8 bases; unmatched bases: 10. Per germline, CDR1 MGHDK and CDR2 SYGVNS. The CDR3 length is 15 residues. The CDR3 DNA reads as TGTGCCAGCACGGAGGGTGGGACAGGGGACGAAAAACTGTTTTTT. It translates to CASTEGGTGDEKLFF.

The J gene is TRBJ2-7, the V gene TRBV10-2; 12 bases are shared with TRBD2. Germline V gene sequence: CDR1 WSHSY, CDR2 SAAADI. This CDR3 comprises 15 residues. J lost 1 base, V lost 6 bases, and 4 bases had no gene match. The CDR3 loop reads CASRVGTSGSYEQYF. The CDR3 DNA is TGCGCCAGCAGGGTGGGGACTAGCGGGTCCTACGAGCAGTACTTC.

This clone was found a few times. CDR3 in amino acids: CASSRLRGMGNEKLFF. The DNA of the CDR3 is TGTGCCAGCAGCCGACTAAGAGGGATGGGTAATGAAAAACTGTTTTTT. The genes are TRBV7-9 and TRBJ1-4; D gene unclear. The germline V gene has CDR1 SEHNR and CDR2 FQNEAQ (reference sequence). This CDR3 is built from 16 residues. V lost 5 bases to trimming and J lost 4 bases, with 17 bases between them.

This clone was counted only a few times. This sample includes further DNA sequences coding for the same CDR3. This chain uses TRBV2 with TRBJ1-1; D unclear. The ends were cut back, 0 bases at V and 8 bases at J, with 7 bases in the middle. The CDR3 has 12 residues. CDR1 SNHLY and CDR2 FYNNEI come from the germline V gene. DNA of the CDR3: TGTGCCAGCAGTGAAGCAGGGAGGGAAGCTTTCTTT. Protein sequence: CASSEAGREAFF. Filled out from reference TRBV2 and TRBJ1-1, the complete variable domain reads EPEVTQTPSHQVTQMGQEVILRCVPISNHLYFYWYRQILGQKVEFLVSFYNNEISEKSEIFDDQFSVERPDGSNFTLKIRSTKLEDSAMYFCASSEAGREAFFGQGTRLTVV.

The chain carries TRBV10-3 and TRBJ1-4; 7 nucleotides match TRBD1. The germline V gene has CDR1 ENHRY and CDR2 SYGVKD. The junction had 5 bases not matched to a gene; V was cut back by 7 bases and J by 3 bases. The CDR3 runs to 14 residues. CDR3 coding DNA: TGTGCCATCAAAGGGGGACAGCCTAATGAAAAACTGTTTTTT. This sequence encodes CAIKGGQPNEKLFF.

The V call is TRBV2, the J call TRBJ2-3; tentatively, D is TRBD2 (5 bases). Trimming removed 4 bases at V and 2 bases at J, with 10 bases between. This CDR3 has 14 amino acids. The germline gives CDR1 SNHLY, CDR2 FYNNEI. CDR3 in amino acids: CASSVAGYTDTQYF. CDR3 DNA sequence: TGTGCCAGCAGTGTGGCGGGCTACACAGATACGCAGTATTTT.

The CDR3 sequence is CASSPGLQNTEAFF. The CDR3 DNA sequence: TGTGCCAGCAGCCCTGGACTGCAGAACACTGAAGCTTTCTTT. The chain combines TRBV6-6 with TRBJ1-1; D is ambiguous. This CDR3 is 14 amino acids long. CDR1 is MNHNY, CDR2 SVGAGI, per germline (reference sequence). V lost 6 bases and J lost 1, with 12 bases in between.

J is TRBJ2-7 and V is TRBV18; D not resolved. With 3 bases removed from V and 6 bases from J, the gap between germline ends came to 12 bases. The length of the CDR3 is 13 residues. Germline CDR1 KGHSH, CDR2 LQKENI. The CDR3 loop is CASSPRADSEQYF. In DNA form, the CDR3 reads TGTGCCAGCTCACCCCGGGCAGATAGCGAGCAGTACTTC.

This clone turned up a few times. The genes are TRBV18 and TRBJ1-5; tentative D call: TRBD1 (6 bases). There are 13 residues in the CDR3. Between the trimmed V and J ends, which lost 6 bases and 8 bases, there was a span of 14 bases. Per the germline V gene, CDR1 is KGHSH and CDR2 is LQKENI. DNA for the CDR3: TGTGCCAGCTCCCGAGGGGGACTGGAGCCCCAGCATTTT. It is translated as CASSRGGLEPQHF. Supplemented by reference TRBV18 and TRBJ1-5, the full variable domain reads NAGVMQNPRHLVRRRGQEARLRCSPMKGHSHVYWYRQLPEEGLKFMVYLQKENIIDESGMPKERFSAEFPKEGPSILRIQQVVRGDSAAYFCASSRGGLEPQHFGDGTRLSIL.

This sequence joins TRBV28 and TRBJ2-5; 8 bases align to TRBD1. The germline V gene encodes CDR1 MDHEN and CDR2 SYDVKM. The CDR3 totals 13 residues. Trimming took 6 bases from V and 7 from J; bases not matched to a gene: 7. In DNA, the CDR3 is TGTGCCAGCAGATGGACAGGGCGGGGGACCCAGTACTTC. Translated, it gives CASRWTGRGTQYF.